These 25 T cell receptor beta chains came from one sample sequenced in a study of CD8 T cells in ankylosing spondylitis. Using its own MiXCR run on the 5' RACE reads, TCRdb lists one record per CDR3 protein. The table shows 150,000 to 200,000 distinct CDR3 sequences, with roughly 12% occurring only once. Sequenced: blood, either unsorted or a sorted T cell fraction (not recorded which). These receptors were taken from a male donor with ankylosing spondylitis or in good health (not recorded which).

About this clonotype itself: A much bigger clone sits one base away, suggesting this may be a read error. In nucleotides, the CDR3 is TGTGCCAGCAGCCAAGACATACAGGGGCGAGACTACACCTTC. Its protein is CASSQDIQGRDYTF. The chain carries TRBV3-1 and TRBJ1-2; TRBD1 aligns across 7 bases. J gave up 10 bases and V 0 bases, and 8 bases lay outside the gene matches. Germline V gene data show CDR1 as LGHDT and CDR2 as YNNKEL (reference sequence). This CDR3 spans 14 amino acids.

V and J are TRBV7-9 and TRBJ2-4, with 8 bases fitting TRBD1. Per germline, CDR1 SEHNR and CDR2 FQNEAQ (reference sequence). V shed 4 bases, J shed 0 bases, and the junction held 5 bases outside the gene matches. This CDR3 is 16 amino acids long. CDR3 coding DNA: TGTGCCAGCAGCTCATCCGGGACAGGAGCCAAAAACATTCAGTACTTC. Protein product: CASSSSGTGAKNIQYF.

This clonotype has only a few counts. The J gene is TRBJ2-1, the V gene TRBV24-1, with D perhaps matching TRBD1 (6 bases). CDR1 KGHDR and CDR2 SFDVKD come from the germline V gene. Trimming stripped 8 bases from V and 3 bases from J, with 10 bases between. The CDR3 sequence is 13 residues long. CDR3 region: CATTGTLYNEQFF. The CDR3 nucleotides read TGTGCCACCACCGGGACACTCTACAATGAGCAGTTCTTC.

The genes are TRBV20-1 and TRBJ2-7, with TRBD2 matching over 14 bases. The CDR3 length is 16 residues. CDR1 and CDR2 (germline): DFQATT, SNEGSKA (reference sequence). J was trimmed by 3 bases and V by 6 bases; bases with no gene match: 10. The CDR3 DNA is TGCAGTGCATTCGGACTAGCGGGAGGCCGGGGCTACGAGCAGTACTTC. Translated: CSAFGLAGGRGYEQYF.

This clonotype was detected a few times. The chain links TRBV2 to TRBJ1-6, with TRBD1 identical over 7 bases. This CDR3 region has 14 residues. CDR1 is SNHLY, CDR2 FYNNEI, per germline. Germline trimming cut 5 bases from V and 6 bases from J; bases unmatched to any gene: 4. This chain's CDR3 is CASSQTGVNSPLHF. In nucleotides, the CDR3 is TGTGCCAGCAGTCAAACAGGGGTTAATTCACCCCTCCACTTT.

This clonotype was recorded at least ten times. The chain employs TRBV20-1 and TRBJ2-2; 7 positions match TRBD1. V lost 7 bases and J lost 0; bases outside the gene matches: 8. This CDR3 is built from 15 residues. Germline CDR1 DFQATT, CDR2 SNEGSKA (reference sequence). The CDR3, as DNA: TGCAGTGGCGTATCAGGACAGGCGAACACCGGGGAGCTGTTTTTT. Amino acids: CSGVSGQANTGELFF.

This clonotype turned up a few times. CDR3 sequence (DNA): TGTGCCAGCAGGGACCGAGGGGGCCCGAACACTGAAGCTTTCTTT. It yields the protein CASRDRGGPNTEAFF. The chain uses TRBV2 and TRBJ1-1, with 7 bases that match TRBD1. With V trimmed by 6 bases and J by 1 base, 8 bases remained unmatched. The length of the CDR3 is 15 residues. Germline V gene lookup returns CDR1 SNHLY and CDR2 FYNNEI.

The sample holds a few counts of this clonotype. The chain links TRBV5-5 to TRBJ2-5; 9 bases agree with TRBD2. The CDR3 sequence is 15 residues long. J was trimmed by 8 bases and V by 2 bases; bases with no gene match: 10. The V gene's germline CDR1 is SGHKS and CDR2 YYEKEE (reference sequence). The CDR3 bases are TGTGCCAGCAGCTTAGGCCCTAGCGGGGTTAGTACCCAGTACTTC. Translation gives CASSLGPSGVSTQYF.

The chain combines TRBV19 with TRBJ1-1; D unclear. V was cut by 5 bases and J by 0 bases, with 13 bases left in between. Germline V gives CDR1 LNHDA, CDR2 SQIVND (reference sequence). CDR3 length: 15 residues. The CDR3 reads CASSPGRQVNTEAFF. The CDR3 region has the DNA TGTGCCAGTAGTCCCGGTAGGCAGGTGAACACTGAAGCTTTCTTT.

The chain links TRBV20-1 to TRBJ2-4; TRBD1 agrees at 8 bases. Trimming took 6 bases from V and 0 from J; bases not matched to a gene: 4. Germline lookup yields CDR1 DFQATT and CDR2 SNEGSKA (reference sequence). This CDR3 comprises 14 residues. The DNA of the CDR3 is TGCAGTGCCCGGACAGGGATAGCCAAAAACATTCAGTACTTC. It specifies CSARTGIAKNIQYF.

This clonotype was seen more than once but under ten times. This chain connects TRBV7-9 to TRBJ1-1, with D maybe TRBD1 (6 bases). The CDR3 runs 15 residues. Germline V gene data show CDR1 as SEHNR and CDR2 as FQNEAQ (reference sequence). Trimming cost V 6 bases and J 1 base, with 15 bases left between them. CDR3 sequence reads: CASSYLARGNTEAFF. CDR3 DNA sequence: TGTGCCAGCAGTTATCTAGCCAGGGGGAACACTGAAGCTTTCTTT. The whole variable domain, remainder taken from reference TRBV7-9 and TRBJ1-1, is DTGVSQNPRHKITKRGQNVTFRCDPISEHNRLYWYRQTLGQGPEFLTYFQNEAQLEKSRLLSDRFSAERPKGSFSTLEIQRTEQGDSAMYLCASSYLARGNTEAFFGQGTRLTVV.

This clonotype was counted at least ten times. This chain's CDR3 is CASSLFGLQETQYF. In nucleotides, the CDR3 is TGTGCCAGCAGTTTGTTCGGTCTTCAAGAGACCCAGTACTTC. V and J are TRBV12-3 or TRBV12-4 and TRBJ2-5, with D unresolved. V dropped 3 bases and J dropped 2 bases, with 10 bases sitting between them. The CDR3 spans 14 residues.

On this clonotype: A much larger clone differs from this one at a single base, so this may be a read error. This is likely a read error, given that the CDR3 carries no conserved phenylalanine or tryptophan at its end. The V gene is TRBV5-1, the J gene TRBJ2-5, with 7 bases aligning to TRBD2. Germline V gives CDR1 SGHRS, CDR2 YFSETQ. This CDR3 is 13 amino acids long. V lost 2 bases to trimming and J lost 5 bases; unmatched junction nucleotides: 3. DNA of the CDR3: TGCGCCAGCAGCTTCCGGGGGGTCGAGACCCAGTACTTG. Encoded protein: CASSFRGVETQYL.

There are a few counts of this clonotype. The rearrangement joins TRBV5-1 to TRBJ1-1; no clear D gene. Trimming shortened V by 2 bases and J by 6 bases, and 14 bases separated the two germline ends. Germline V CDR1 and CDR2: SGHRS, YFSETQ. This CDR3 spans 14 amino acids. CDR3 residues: CASSLPTETSEAFF. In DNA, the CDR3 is TGCGCCAGCAGCTTACCTACAGAAACCTCTGAAGCTTTCTTT.

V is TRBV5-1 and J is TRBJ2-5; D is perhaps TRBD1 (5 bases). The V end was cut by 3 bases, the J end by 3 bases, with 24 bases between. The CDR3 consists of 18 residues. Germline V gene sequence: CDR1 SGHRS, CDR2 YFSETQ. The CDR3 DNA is TGCGCCAGCAGCTCGAGTCCAAGCCTAGGGGTTCAAGAAGAGACCCAGTACTTC. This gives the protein CASSSSPSLGVQEETQYF.

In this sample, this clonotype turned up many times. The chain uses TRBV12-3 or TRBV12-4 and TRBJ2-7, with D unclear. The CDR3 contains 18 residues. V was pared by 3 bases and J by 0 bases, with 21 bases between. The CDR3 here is CASSFLPLVPLSSYEQYF. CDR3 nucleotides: TGTGCCAGCAGTTTTTTACCCCTTGTACCACTGAGCTCCTACGAGCAGTACTTC.

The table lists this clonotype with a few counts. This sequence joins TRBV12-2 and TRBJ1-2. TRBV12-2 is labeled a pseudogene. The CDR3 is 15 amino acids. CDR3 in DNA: TGTGCAAGTCGCTTAGCGATCGGTAGTCGGGGTGGCTACACCTTC. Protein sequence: CASRLAIGSRGGYTF.

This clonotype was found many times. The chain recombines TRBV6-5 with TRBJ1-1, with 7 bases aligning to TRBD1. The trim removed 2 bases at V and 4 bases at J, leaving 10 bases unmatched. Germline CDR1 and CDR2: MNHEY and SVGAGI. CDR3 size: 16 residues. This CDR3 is CASSYSEGGAPTEAFF. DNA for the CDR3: TGTGCCAGCAGTTACAGCGAAGGGGGCGCACCCACTGAAGCTTTCTTT.

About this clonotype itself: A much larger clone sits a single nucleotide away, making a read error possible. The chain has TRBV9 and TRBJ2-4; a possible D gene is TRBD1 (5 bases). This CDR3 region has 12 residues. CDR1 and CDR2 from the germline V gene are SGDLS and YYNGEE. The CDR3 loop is CTSSVQGSIQYF. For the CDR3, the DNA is TGTACCAGCAGCGTGCAGGGAAGCATTCAGTACTTC.

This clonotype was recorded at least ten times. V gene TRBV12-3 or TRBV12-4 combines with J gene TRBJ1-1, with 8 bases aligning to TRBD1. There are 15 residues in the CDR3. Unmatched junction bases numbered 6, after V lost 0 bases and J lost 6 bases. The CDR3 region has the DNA TGTGCCAGCAGTTTAGCCCAGGGGGCGGGCGCTGAAGCTTTCTTT. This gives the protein CASSLAQGAGAEAFF.

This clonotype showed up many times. DNA for the CDR3: TGTGCCAGTAGTCAAAACAGGAGGAATGAGCAGTTCTTC. Its protein product is CASSQNRRNEQFF. This sequence joins TRBV19 and TRBJ2-1; D might be TRBD1 or TRBD2, each matching 5 bases. The CDR3 has 13 amino acids. Looked up from germline, CDR1 is LNHDA and CDR2 is SQIVND (reference sequence). Trimming took 5 bases from V and 7 from J, leaving 12 bases between them.

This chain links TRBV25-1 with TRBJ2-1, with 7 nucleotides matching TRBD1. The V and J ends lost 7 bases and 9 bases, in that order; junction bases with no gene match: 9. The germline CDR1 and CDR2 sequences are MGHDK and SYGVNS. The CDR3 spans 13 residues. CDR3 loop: CASTRTGAAEQFF. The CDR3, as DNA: TGTGCCAGCACTAGAACAGGGGCCGCTGAGCAGTTCTTC.

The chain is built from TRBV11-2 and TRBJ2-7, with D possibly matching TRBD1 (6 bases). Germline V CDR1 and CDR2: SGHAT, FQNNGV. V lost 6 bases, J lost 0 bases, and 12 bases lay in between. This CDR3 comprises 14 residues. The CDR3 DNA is TGTGCCAGCAGGGACAGAATCGCCTCCTACGAGCAGTACTTC. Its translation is CASRDRIASYEQYF.

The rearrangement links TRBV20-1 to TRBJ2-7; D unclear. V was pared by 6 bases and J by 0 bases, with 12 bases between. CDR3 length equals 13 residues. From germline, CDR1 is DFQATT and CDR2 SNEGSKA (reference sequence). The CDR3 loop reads CSAGPTRSYEQYF. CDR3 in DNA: TGCAGTGCGGGTCCCACCCGCTCCTACGAGCAGTACTTC.

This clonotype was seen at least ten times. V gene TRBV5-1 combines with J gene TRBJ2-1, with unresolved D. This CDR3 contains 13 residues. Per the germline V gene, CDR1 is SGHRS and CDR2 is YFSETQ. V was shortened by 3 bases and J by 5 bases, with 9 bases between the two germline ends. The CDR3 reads CASSSTGHNEQFF. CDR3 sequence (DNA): TGCGCCAGCAGCTCCACTGGACACAATGAGCAGTTCTTC. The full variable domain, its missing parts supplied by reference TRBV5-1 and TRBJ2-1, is KAGVTQTPRYLIKTRGQQVTLSCSPISGHRSVSWYQQTPGQGLQFLFEYFSETQRNKGNFPGRFSGRQFSNSRSEMNVSTLELGDSALYLCASSSTGHNEQFFGPGTRLTVL.